These 23 T cell receptor beta chains originate from one sample sequenced in a study of CD8 T cells in ankylosing spondylitis. The study, taken as a whole, reports: What seemed typical of ankylosing spondylitis blood was a TCR beta motif built from several highly homologous variants.

TCRdb processed the 5' RACE reads anew with MiXCR; each CDR3 protein has one entry. The sample has hundreds of thousands of distinct CDR3 sequences, 12% seen once. The antigens of these receptors remain unknown. The sequencing sample was made of blood, either unsorted or a sorted T cell fraction (not recorded which). The receptors derive from a male donor with ankylosing spondylitis.

In this sample, this clonotype turned up a few times. V usage is TRBV5-1 and J usage is TRBJ1-1; D is ambiguous. V was trimmed by 2 bases and J by 7 bases, leaving 12 bases between them. Germline loops: CDR1 SGHRS, CDR2 YFSETQ. CDR3 length: 13 residues. The CDR3: CASSFNEAGEAFF. In nucleotides, the CDR3 is TGCGCCAGCAGCTTCAACGAGGCGGGTGAAGCTTTCTTT.

The CDR3 is CASSLLGAGGNEQYF. The CDR3 region has the DNA TGTGCCAGCAGCCTCCTAGGGGCGGGAGGTAACGAGCAGTACTTC. The rearrangement links TRBV7-9 to TRBJ2-7; 8 nucleotides line up with TRBD2. Trimming removed 5 bases from V and 5 bases from J; junction bases left unmatched: 11. CDR3 length: 15 amino acids. Germline CDR1 and CDR2: SEHNR and FQNEAQ (reference sequence).

This clonotype has just a few counts. This sequence joins TRBV5-1 and TRBJ2-7; 8 bases fit TRBD2. J lost 3 bases, V lost 0 bases, and 5 bases had no gene match. The germline V gene encodes CDR1 SGHRS and CDR2 YFSETQ. The CDR3 has 15 residues. The CDR3 region has the DNA TGCGCCAGCAGCTTGGATAGCCTAGCGGGCTACGAGCAGTACTTC. This codes for CASSLDSLAGYEQYF.

The rearrangement uses TRBV6-2 or TRBV6-3 and TRBJ2-3; possible D gene TRBD1, 6 bases. CDR3 length equals 14 residues. V was clipped by 4 bases and J by 14 bases, with 22 bases between them. CDR1 and CDR2 from the germline V gene are MNHEY and SVGEGT. The CDR3 DNA sequence: TGTGCCAGCAGTTCATCCTCGTATTGGGGGCGGTCGTATTTT. Translated, it gives CASSSSSYWGRSYF.

This clonotype was observed at least ten times. The rearrangement links TRBV9 to TRBJ2-1, with 16 bases identical to TRBD2. The CDR3 loop spans 20 amino acids. The ends lost 4 bases at V and 9 bases at J; junction bases unmatched: 19. Germline V gene sequence: CDR1 SGDLS, CDR2 YYNGEE. CDR3 nucleotide sequence: TGTGCCAGCAGCTCCAAAGCGGGACTAGCGGGGGGGCCCAGGTCTAGTGAGCAGTTCTTC. Translation: CASSSKAGLAGGPRSSEQFF. The full variable domain, rest sourced from reference TRBV9 and TRBJ2-1, is DSGVTQTPKHLITATGQRVTLRCSPRSGDLSVYWYQQSLDQGLQFLIQYYNGEERAKGNILERFSAQQFPDLHSELNLSSLELGDSALYFCASSSKAGLAGGPRSSEQFFGPGTRLTVL.

There are a few counts of this clonotype. The chain employs TRBV5-6 and TRBJ2-6; D gene uncertain. The V gene lost 0 bases and the J gene lost 1 base, with 8 bases spanning the gap. Germline V lookup: CDR1 SGHDT, CDR2 YYEEEE. This CDR3 comprises 16 residues. The chain's CDR3 is CASSLEWRSGANVLTF. The CDR3 coding sequence is TGTGCCAGCAGCTTGGAATGGCGATCTGGGGCCAACGTCCTGACTTTC.

The rearrangement joins TRBV20-1 to TRBJ1-1, with D unresolved. The length of the CDR3 is 11 residues. Trimming shortened V by 7 bases and J by 12 bases, and 18 bases separated the two germline ends. The germline V gene has CDR1 DFQATT and CDR2 SNEGSKA (reference sequence). The CDR3 spells CSVGLNLRSFF. CDR3 nucleotide sequence: TGCAGTGTCGGCTTAAATCTAAGGTCTTTCTTT.

This chain uses TRBV29-1 with TRBJ2-7; D unclear. The CDR3 contains 12 residues. Trimming took off 8 bases at V and 0 bases at J, with 11 bases between the two ends. Germline lookup yields CDR1 SQVTM and CDR2 ANQGSEA. The CDR3 DNA reads as TGCAGCTTCAGACTGAGCTCCTACGAGCAGTACTTC. This gives the protein CSFRLSSYEQYF.

This chain connects TRBV24-1 to TRBJ2-7; a weak D match, TRBD2 (5 bases). The germline V gene has CDR1 KGHDR and CDR2 SFDVKD. Between the trimmed V and J ends, which lost 1 base and 2 bases, there was a span of 11 bases. This CDR3 is built from 15 residues. The CDR3, as DNA: TGTGCCACCAGTGATTTCCCCGGGAACACCTACGAGCAGTACTTC. Its translation is CATSDFPGNTYEQYF.

The chain recombines TRBV6-1 with TRBJ1-3, with a weak D call TRBD1 (5 bases). The germline V and J ends were trimmed by 7 bases and 0 bases, with 19 bases remaining between them. The CDR3 is 17 residues long. From germline, CDR1 is MNHNS and CDR2 SASEGT. Here the CDR3 DNA reads TGTGCCAGCACCGACCTGGGGGACCGGATCTCTGGAAACACCATATATTTT. Its translation: CASTDLGDRISGNTIYF.

The rearrangement links TRBV12-5 to TRBJ2-1, with D possibly being TRBD1 (5 bases). Germline V gene data show CDR1 as LGHNT and CDR2 as FRNRAP. V lost 4 bases to trimming and J lost 1 base, with 11 bases between them. The CDR3 extends over 15 amino acids. The CDR3 spells CASGWGSSSYNEQFF. CDR3 nucleotide sequence: TGTGCTAGTGGTTGGGGCAGCTCTTCCTACAATGAGCAGTTCTTC.

The chain links TRBV20-1 to TRBJ1-1; TRBD1 agrees at 8 bases. V dropped 3 bases and J dropped 6; count of bases not matched to a gene: 9. This CDR3 region has 14 residues. CDR1 and CDR2 from the germline V gene are DFQATT and SNEGSKA (reference sequence). The CDR3 DNA reads TGCAGTGCTAGCTCAGGGGGCCCGGGAGCTGAAGCTTTCTTT. Residues: CSASSGGPGAEAFF.

This clonotype was seen many times. This chain uses TRBV20-1 with TRBJ2-1; 9 bases are shared with TRBD2. Germline CDR1 and CDR2: DFQATT and SNEGSKA (reference sequence). The trim removed 6 bases at V and 7 bases at J, leaving 10 bases unmatched. The CDR3 spans 14 residues. The CDR3 is CSAPIAGVGNEQFF. The CDR3 nucleotides are TGCAGTGCCCCTATAGCGGGAGTGGGTAATGAGCAGTTCTTC.

This clonotype was detected once. This chain links TRBV18 with TRBJ2-3; D unresolved. Germline V lookup: CDR1 KGHSH, CDR2 LQKENI. V lost 1 base to trimming and J lost 4 bases, with 6 bases between them. The CDR3 is 13 amino acids. The CDR3 sequence: CASSPREADTQYF. DNA for the CDR3: TGTGCCAGCTCACCACGAGAAGCAGATACGCAGTATTTT. The full variable domain, its missing parts supplied by reference TRBV18 and TRBJ2-3, is NAGVMQNPRHLVRRRGQEARLRCSPMKGHSHVYWYRQLPEEGLKFMVYLQKENIIDESGMPKERFSAEFPKEGPSILRIQQVVRGDSAAYFCASSPREADTQYFGPGTRLTVL.

This rearrangement joins TRBV5-1 to TRBJ2-1; TRBD2 agrees at 7 bases. This CDR3 has 16 amino acids. CDR1 is SGHRS, CDR2 YFSETQ, per germline. J was trimmed by 0 bases and V by 0 bases; bases with no gene match: 3. The DNA of the CDR3 is TGCGCCAGCAGCTTGGGGACTAGATCCTCCTACAATGAGCAGTTCTTC. This sequence encodes CASSLGTRSSYNEQFF.

This clonotype has at least ten counts. The genes are TRBV7-2 and TRBJ2-7, with 10 nucleotides matching TRBD1. The V and J ends lost 0 bases and 3 bases, in that order; junction bases with no gene match: 2. CDR1 and CDR2 (germline): SGHTA, FQGNSA. The CDR3 covers 15 residues. The CDR3 here is CASSLAGTGDYEQYF. In DNA form, the CDR3 reads TGTGCCAGCAGCTTAGCAGGGACAGGGGACTACGAGCAGTACTTC.

The CDR3 reads CAISESTDLTDTQYF. Written as DNA, the CDR3 is TGTGCCATCAGTGAGTCGACCGATCTCACAGATACGCAGTATTTT. The gene calls are TRBV10-3 and TRBJ2-3; D is undetermined. Trimming left V 0 bases short and J 2 bases short, with 9 bases between. From germline, CDR1 is ENHRY and CDR2 SYGVKD. The CDR3 is made up of 15 amino acids.

This clonotype was detected ten times or more. The V gene is TRBV29-1, the J gene TRBJ1-1; TRBD1 matches 10 bases. The V gene end was trimmed by 3 bases and the J gene end by 1 base; junction bases not matched to a gene: 5. CDR1 and CDR2 (germline): SQVTM, ANQGSEA. The CDR3 runs 15 residues. CDR3 DNA: TGCAGCGTTGATAGACGACAGGGGGCGAACACTGAAGCTTTCTTT. Protein: CSVDRRQGANTEAFF. Complete variable domain (other parts from reference TRBV29-1 and TRBJ1-1): SAVISQKPSRDICQRGTSLTIQCQVDSQVTMMFWYRQQPGQSLTLIATANQGSEATYESGFVIDKFPISRPNLTFSTLTVSNMSPEDSSIYLCSVDRRQGANTEAFFGQGTRLTVV.

Only a few counts were recorded for this clonotype. This rearrangement joins TRBV12-3 or TRBV12-4 to TRBJ2-2; 9 nucleotides match TRBD1. This CDR3 comprises 15 residues. The V and J ends lost 4 bases and 5 bases, in that order; junction bases with no gene match: 5. The CDR3, as DNA: TGTGCCAGCAGTTCGGACAGGGGAACAACCGGGGAGCTGTTTTTT. As protein: CASSSDRGTTGELFF.

The V call is TRBV12-3 or TRBV12-4, the J call TRBJ2-7, with D perhaps TRBD1 (6 bases). This CDR3 comprises 15 residues. Between the trimmed V and J ends, which lost 6 bases and 2 bases, there was a span of 17 bases. This CDR3 reads CASSPPGTRTYEQYF. CDR3 nucleotides: TGTGCCAGCAGCCCCCCGGGGACACGCACCTACGAGCAGTACTTC.

The chain combines TRBV4-2 with TRBJ2-7; no firm D call. The CDR3 length is 13 residues. Trimming pared 0 bases from V and 6 bases from J, leaving 9 bases between. Germline V CDR1 and CDR2: LGHNA, YNFKEQ. The CDR3 sequence is CASSQDSLGEQYF. DNA of the CDR3: TGTGCCAGCAGCCAAGATTCCCTGGGCGAGCAGTACTTC.

This clonotype was recorded at least ten times. The rearrangement uses TRBV5-1 and TRBJ1-6, with a weak D call TRBD1 (5 bases). V was cut by 3 bases and J by 6 bases, with 13 bases left in between. The CDR3 is 15 amino acids. CDR1 and CDR2 from the germline V gene are SGHRS and YFSETQ. CDR3 bases: TGCGCCAGCAGCTCAACCGGGACGGCTAATTCACCCCTCCACTTT. This encodes CASSSTGTANSPLHF.

This clonotype was seen a handful of times. The chain employs TRBV20-1 and TRBJ2-1; D not resolved. The CDR3 contains 11 residues. V lost 3 bases and J 10 bases, leaving 10 bases between the germline ends. Germline V gene lookup returns CDR1 DFQATT and CDR2 SNEGSKA (reference sequence). The CDR3 DNA follows: TGCAGTGCTAGCGGGCCATTGGAGCAGTTCTTC. Translating gives CSASGPLEQFF.